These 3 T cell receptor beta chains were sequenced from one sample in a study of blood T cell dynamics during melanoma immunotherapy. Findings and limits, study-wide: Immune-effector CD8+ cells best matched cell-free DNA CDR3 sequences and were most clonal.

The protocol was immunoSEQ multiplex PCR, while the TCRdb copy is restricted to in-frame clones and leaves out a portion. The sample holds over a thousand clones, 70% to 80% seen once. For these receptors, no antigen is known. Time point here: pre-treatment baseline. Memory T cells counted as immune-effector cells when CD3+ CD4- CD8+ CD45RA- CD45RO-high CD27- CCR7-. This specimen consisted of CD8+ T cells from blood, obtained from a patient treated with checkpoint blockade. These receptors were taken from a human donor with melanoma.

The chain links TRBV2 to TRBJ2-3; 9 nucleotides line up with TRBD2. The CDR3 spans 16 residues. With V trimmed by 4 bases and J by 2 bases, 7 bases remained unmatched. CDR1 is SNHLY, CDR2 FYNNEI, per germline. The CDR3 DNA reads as TGTGCCAGCAGTGCGTTTGTAGCGGGAGTCACAGATACGCAGTATTTT. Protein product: CASSAFVAGVTDTQYF.

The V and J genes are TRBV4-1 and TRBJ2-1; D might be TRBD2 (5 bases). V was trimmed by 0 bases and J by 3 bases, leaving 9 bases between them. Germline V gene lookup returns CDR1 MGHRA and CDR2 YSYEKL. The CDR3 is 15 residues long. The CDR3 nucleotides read TGCGCCAGCAGCCAAGATCTAGGACTCTACAATGAGCAGTTCTTC. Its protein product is CASSQDLGLYNEQFF.

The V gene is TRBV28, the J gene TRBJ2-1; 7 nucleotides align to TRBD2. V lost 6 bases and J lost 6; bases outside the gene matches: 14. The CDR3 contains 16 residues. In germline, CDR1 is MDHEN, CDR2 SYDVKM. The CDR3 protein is CASRPGLAAPSNEQFF. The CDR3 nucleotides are TGTGCCAGCAGGCCGGGTCTAGCGGCCCCTTCCAATGAGCAGTTCTTC.